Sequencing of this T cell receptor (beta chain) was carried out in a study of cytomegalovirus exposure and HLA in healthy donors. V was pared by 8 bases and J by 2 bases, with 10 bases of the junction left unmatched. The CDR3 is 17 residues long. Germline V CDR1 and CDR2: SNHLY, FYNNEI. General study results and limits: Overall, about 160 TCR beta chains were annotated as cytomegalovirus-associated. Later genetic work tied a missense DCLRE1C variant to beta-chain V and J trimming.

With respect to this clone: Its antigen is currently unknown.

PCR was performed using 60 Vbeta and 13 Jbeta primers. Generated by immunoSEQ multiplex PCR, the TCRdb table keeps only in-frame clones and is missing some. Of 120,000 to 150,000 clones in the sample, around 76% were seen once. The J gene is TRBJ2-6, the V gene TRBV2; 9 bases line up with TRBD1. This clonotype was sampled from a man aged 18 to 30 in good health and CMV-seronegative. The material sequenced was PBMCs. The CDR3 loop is CASFRRDRETGANVLTF. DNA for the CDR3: TGTGCCAGCTTTAGGAGGGACAGGGAGACTGGGGCCAACGTCCTGACTTTC.